The 9 T cell receptor beta chains below come from one sample, sequenced in a study of T-cell reconstitution after alpha-beta-depleted transplantation in children. For TCRbeta, the library was prepared with unique molecular identifiers. TCRdb analysed the PCR reads with MiXCR anew, one entry per CDR3 protein. The table has about 500,000 distinct CDR3 sequences, around a third seen once. The sequencing here drew on PBMCs from the stem cell graft donor, taken from the stem cell graft. The receptor source for this set is a human donor who donated a stem cell graft to a child with aplastic anemia.

The chain is built from TRBV12-3 or TRBV12-4 and TRBJ1-2; no clear D. The CDR3 has 14 residues. V shed 4 bases and J shed 1 base, with 10 bases lying between them. The CDR3 region is CASSSYGSNYGYTF. DNA of the CDR3: TGTGCCAGCAGTTCCTACGGAAGTAACTATGGCTACACCTTC.

Only a few counts were recorded for this clonotype. J is TRBJ1-3 and V is TRBV15; D remains ambiguous. This CDR3 spans 17 amino acids. Germline assignment: CDR1 LNHNV and CDR2 YYDKDF (reference sequence). The germline V and J ends were trimmed by 0 bases and 2 bases, with 14 bases remaining between them. This chain's CDR3 is CATSREGRTIAGNTIYF. CDR3 nucleotides: TGTGCCACCAGCAGAGAGGGCAGGACGATAGCTGGAAACACCATATATTTT.

The DNA for the CDR3 is TGTGCCAGCAGCTTGGGAAGAGGGGCCGAGCAGTACTTC. Protein product: CASSLGRGAEQYF. The rearrangement joins TRBV13 to TRBJ2-7; D is tentatively TRBD1 or TRBD2 (5 bases each). The CDR3 runs 13 residues. Trimming took off 3 bases at V and 6 bases at J, with 12 bases between the two ends. The germline V gene encodes CDR1 PRHDT and CDR2 FYEKMQ (reference sequence).

This clonotype turned up a few times. The gene calls are TRBV6-2 or TRBV6-3 and TRBJ1-5; no firm D call. The CDR3 runs 14 residues. Trimming removed 1 base at V and 1 base at J, with 5 bases between. Germline CDR1 reads MNHEY; CDR2 reads SVGEGT. The CDR3 spells CASSYYSSNQPQHF. CDR3 in DNA: TGTGCCAGCAGTTACTACAGCAGCAATCAGCCCCAGCATTTT.

In regard to this clonotype: Just one base apart from a much larger clone, this may be a read error. The rearrangement links TRBV20-1 to TRBJ2-2, with 11 bases lining up with TRBD2. This CDR3 has 15 residues. CDR1 and CDR2 from the germline V gene are DFQATT and SNEGSKA (reference sequence). CDR3 residues: CSAKTSGRDTGDLFF. The CDR3 nucleotides are TGCAGTGCCAAAACTAGCGGGAGAGACACCGGGGACCTGTTTTTT.

The chain is built from TRBV24-1 and TRBJ2-1, with 10 bases identical to TRBD2. CDR3 length: 17 residues. Unmatched junction bases numbered 13, after V lost 5 bases and J lost 7 bases. From germline, CDR1 is KGHDR and CDR2 SFDVKD. The CDR3 DNA reads TGTGCCACCAGTGGGGTAGTGGTAGCGGGAGGTTGGAATGAGCAGTTCTTC. Encoded protein: CATSGVVVAGGWNEQFF.

This clonotype occurred many times. V is TRBV29-1 and J is TRBJ2-1; TRBD2 is a possible D gene (6 bases). Germline V gives CDR1 SQVTM, CDR2 ANQGSEA. V lost 8 bases, J lost 8 bases, and 16 bases lay in between. This CDR3 comprises 12 residues. This CDR3 reads CSTKESGYEQFF. The CDR3 DNA follows: TGCAGCACCAAAGAGAGCGGGTATGAGCAGTTCTTC.

The chain uses TRBV9 and TRBJ1-1; D might be TRBD1 (5 bases). In germline, CDR1 is SGDLS, CDR2 YYNGEE. This CDR3 is 15 amino acids long. The ends were cut back, 3 bases at V and 1 base at J, with 13 bases in the middle. This CDR3 reads CASSAGRGRNTEAFF. The DNA of the CDR3 is TGTGCCAGCAGCGCCGGGCGGGGACGGAACACTGAAGCTTTCTTT.

This clonotype was observed a handful of times. The chain combines TRBV12-3 or TRBV12-4 with TRBJ1-2; maybe TRBD1 (6 bases). The CDR3 spans 14 residues. The V and J ends lost 7 bases and 2 bases respectively, with 14 bases between them. The CDR3 spells CASNLGHANYGYTF. The CDR3 DNA sequence: TGTGCCAGCAATCTGGGACACGCAAACTATGGCTACACCTTC.